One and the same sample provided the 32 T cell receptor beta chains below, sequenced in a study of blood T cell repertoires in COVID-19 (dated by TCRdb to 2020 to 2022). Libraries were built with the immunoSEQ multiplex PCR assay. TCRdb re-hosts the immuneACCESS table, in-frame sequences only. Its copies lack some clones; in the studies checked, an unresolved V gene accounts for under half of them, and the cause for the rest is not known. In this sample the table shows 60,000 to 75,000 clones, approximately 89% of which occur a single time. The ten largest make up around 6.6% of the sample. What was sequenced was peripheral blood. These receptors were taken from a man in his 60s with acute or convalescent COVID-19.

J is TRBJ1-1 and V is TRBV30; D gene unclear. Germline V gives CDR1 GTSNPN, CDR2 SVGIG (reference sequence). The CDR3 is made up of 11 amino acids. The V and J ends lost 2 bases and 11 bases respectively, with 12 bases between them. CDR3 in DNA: TGTGCCTGGAGTCCGGGGTTGAGGGCTTTCTTT. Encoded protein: CAWSPGLRAFF.

The CDR3 loop is CAAPFPTGPPRGYTF. Here the CDR3 DNA reads TGTGCCGCACCCTTTCCGACAGGGCCCCCGCGGGGCTACACCTTC. The genes are TRBV27 and TRBJ1-2; 7 bases are shared with TRBD1. Germline V gives CDR1 MNHEY, CDR2 SMNVEV (reference sequence). Germline trimming cut 11 bases from V and 8 bases from J; bases unmatched to any gene: 20. This CDR3 comprises 15 residues.

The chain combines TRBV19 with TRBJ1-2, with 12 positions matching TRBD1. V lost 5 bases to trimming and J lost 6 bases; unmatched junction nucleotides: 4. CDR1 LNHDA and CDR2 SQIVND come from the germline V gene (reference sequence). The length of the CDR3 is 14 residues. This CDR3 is CASSPGQGADGYTF. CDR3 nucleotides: TGTGCCAGTAGTCCGGGACAGGGGGCGGATGGCTACACCTTC.

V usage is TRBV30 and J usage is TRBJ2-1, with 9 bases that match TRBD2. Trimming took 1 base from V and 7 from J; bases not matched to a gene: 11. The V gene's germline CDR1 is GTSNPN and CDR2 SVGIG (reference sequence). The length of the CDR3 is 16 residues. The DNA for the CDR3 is TGTGCCTGGAGTGGTGTAGCGGGGGCCTCGGGGAATGAGCAGTTCTTC. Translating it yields CAWSGVAGASGNEQFF.

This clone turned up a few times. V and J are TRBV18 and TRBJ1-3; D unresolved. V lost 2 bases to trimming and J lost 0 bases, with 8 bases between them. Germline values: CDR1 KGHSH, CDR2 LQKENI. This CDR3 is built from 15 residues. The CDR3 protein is CASSPVGSSGNTIYF. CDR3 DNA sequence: TGTGCCAGCTCACCAGTGGGCAGCTCTGGAAACACCATATATTTT.

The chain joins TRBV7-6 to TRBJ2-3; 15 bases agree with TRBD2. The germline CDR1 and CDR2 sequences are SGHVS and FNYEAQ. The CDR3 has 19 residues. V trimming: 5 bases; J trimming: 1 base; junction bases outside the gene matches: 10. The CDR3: CASSPWGLAGGAGTDTQYF. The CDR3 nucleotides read TGTGCCAGCAGCCCCTGGGGACTAGCGGGGGGAGCGGGCACAGATACGCAGTATTTT.

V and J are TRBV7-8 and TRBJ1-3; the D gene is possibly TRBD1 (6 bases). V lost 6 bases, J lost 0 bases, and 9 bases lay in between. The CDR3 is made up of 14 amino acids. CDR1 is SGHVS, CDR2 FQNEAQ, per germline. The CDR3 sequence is CASSRDISGNTIYF. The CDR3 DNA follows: TGTGCCAGCAGTCGGGACATCTCTGGAAACACCATATATTTT.

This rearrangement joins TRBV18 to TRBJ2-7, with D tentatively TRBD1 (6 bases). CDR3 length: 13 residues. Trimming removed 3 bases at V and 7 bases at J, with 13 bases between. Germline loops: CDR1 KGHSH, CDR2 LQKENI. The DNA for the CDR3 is TGTGCCAGCTCACCGCCCCAGGACAGAGAGCAGTACTTC. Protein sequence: CASSPPQDREQYF.

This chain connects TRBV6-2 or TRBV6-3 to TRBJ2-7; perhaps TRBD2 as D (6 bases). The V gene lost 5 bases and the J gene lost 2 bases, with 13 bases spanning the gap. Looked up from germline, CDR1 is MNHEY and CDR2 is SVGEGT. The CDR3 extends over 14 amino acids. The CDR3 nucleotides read TGTGCCAGCAGTCTCGCCGGGACTGCCTACGAGCAGTACTTC. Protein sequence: CASSLAGTAYEQYF.

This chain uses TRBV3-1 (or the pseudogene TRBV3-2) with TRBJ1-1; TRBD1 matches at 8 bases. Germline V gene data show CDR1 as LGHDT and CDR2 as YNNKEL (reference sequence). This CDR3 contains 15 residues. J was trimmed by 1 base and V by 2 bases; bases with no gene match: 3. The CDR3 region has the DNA TGTGCCAGCAGCCAAACCGGGACAGGGAACACTGAAGCTTTCTTT. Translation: CASSQTGTGNTEAFF.

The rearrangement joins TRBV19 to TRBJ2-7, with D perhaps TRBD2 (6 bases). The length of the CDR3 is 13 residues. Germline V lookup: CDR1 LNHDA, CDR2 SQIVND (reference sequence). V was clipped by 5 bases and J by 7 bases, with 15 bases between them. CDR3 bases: TGTGCCAGTAGTCTTCTGTCCGGGGGTGAGCAGTACTTC. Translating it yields CASSLLSGGEQYF.

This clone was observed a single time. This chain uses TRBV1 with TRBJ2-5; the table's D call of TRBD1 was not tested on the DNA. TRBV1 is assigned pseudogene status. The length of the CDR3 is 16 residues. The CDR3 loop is CTSSQESAGDPETQYF. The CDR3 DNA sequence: TGCACCAGCAGCCAAGAGTCGGCAGGGGATCCGGAGACCCAGTACTTC.

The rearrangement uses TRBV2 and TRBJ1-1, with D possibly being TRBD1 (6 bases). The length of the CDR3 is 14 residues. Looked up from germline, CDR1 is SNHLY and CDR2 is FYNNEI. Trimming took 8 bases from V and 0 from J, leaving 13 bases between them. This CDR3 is CASHTGSMNTEAFF. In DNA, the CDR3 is TGTGCCAGCCACACAGGGTCCATGAACACTGAAGCTTTCTTT.

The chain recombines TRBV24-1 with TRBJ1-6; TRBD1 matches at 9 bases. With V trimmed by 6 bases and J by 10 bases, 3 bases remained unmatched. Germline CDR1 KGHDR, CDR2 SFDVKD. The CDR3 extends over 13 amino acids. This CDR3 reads CATSTGGRSPLHF. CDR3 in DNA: TGTGCCACCAGTACAGGGGGCCGGTCACCCCTCCACTTT.

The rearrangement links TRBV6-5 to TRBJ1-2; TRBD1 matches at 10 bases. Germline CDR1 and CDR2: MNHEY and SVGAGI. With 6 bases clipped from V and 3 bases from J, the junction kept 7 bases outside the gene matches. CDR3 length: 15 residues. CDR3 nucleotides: TGTGCCAGCAGGTCCCCGGGACAGGGGTACTATGGCTACACCTTC. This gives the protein CASRSPGQGYYGYTF.

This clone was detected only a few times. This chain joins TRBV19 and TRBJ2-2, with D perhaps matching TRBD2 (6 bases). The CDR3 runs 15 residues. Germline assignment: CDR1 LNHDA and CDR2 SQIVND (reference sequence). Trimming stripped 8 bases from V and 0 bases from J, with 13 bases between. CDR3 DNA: TGTGCCAGTGACCTGGGACTCGCGAACACCGGGGAGCTGTTTTTT. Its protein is CASDLGLANTGELFF.

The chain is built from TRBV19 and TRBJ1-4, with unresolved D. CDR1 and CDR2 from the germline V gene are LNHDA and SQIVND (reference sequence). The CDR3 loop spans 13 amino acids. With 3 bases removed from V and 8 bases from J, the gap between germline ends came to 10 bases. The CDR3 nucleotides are TGTGCCAGTAGTATCGGGTTTTGGGAAAAACTGTTTTTT. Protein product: CASSIGFWEKLFF.

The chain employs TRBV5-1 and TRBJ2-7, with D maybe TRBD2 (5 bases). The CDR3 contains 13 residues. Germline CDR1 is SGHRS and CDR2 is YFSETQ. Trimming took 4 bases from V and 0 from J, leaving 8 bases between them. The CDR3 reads CASSVGSSYEQYF. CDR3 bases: TGCGCCAGCAGCGTGGGGAGCTCCTACGAGCAGTACTTC.

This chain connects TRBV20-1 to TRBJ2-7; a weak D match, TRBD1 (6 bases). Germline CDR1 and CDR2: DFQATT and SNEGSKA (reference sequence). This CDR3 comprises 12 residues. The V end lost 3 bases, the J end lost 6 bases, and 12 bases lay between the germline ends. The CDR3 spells CSASPGGGEQYF. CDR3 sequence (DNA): TGCAGTGCTAGTCCTGGGGGCGGCGAGCAGTACTTC.

The CDR3 protein is CASSELRASGNTIYF. For the CDR3, the DNA is TGTGCCAGCAGTGAACTCAGGGCCTCTGGAAACACCATATATTTT. This chain links TRBV2 with TRBJ1-3; tentative D call: TRBD1 (5 bases). CDR3 length equals 15 residues. CDR1 is SNHLY, CDR2 FYNNEI, per germline. V shed 2 bases and J shed 0 bases, with 8 bases lying between them.

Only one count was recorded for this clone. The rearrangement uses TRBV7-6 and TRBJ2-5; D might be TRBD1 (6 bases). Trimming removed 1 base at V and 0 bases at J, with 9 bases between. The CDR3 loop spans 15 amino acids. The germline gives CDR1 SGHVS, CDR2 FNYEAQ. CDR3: CASSLGQGYQETQYF. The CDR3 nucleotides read TGTGCCAGCAGCTTAGGGCAGGGGTACCAAGAGACCCAGTACTTC.

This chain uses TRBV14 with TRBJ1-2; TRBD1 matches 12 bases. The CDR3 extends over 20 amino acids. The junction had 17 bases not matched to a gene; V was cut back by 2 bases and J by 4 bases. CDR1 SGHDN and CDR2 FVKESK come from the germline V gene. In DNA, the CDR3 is TGTGCCAGCAGCCAAATCCTACCGGGACAGGGGGCATTGTTCGTCTATGGCTACACCTTC. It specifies CASSQILPGQGALFVYGYTF.

This chain's CDR3 is CASSYTTGQGTDTQYF. DNA of the CDR3: TGCGCCAGCAGCTATACTACGGGACAGGGCACAGATACGCAGTATTTT. The chain joins TRBV5-1 to TRBJ2-3; 8 nucleotides align to TRBD1. The CDR3 length is 16 residues. V was pared by 3 bases and J by 1 base, with 7 bases of the junction left unmatched. Germline loops: CDR1 SGHRS, CDR2 YFSETQ.

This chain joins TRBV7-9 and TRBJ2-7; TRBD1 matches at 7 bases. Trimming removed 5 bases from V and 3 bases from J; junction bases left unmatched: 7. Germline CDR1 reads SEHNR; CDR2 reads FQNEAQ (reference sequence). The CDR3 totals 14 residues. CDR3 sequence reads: CASSLSTGSYEQYF. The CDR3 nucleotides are TGTGCCAGCAGCCTATCGACAGGGAGCTACGAGCAGTACTTC.

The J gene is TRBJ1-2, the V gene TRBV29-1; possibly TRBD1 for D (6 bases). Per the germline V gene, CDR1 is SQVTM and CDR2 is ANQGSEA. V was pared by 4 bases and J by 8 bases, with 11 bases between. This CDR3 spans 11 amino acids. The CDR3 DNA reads TGCAGCGTTGTAGGGGGACGCGGCTACACCTTC. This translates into CSVVGGRGYTF.

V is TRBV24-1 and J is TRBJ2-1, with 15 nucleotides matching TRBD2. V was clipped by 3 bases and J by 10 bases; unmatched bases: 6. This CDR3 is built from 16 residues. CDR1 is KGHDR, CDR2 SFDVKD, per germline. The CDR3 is CATSDPGLAGGREQFF. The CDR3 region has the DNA TGTGCCACCAGTGATCCCGGACTAGCGGGGGGGCGGGAGCAGTTCTTC.

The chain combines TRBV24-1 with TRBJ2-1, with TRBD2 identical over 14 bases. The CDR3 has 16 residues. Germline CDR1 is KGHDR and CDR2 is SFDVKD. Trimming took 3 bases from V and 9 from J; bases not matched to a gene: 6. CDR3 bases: TGTGCCACCAGTGATCGGGGACTAGCGGGGGATGGTGAGCAGTTCTTC. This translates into CATSDRGLAGDGEQFF.

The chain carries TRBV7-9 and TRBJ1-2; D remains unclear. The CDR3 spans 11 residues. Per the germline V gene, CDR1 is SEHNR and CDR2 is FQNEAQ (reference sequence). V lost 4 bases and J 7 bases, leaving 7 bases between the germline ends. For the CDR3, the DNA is TGTGCCAGCAGCTCCCCAGTTGGCTACACCTTC. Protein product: CASSSPVGYTF.

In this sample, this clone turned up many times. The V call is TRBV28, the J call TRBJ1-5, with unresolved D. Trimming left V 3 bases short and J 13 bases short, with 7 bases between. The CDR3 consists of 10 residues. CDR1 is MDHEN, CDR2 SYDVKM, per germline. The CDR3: CASSLDSQHF. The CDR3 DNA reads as TGTGCCAGCAGTTTGGACTCGCAGCATTTT.

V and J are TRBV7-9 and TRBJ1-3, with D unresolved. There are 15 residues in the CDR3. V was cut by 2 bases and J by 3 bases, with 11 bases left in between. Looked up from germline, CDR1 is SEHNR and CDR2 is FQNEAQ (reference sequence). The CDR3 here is CASSLLVGDGNTIYF. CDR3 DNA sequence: TGTGCCAGCAGCTTATTGGTAGGAGATGGAAACACCATATATTTT.

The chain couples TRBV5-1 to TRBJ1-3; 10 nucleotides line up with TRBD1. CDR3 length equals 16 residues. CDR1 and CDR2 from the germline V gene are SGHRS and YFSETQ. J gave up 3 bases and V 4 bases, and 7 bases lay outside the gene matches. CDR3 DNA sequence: TGCGCCAGCAGCCTTCGACAGGGGGCGGGTGGAAACACCATATATTTT. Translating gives CASSLRQGAGGNTIYF.

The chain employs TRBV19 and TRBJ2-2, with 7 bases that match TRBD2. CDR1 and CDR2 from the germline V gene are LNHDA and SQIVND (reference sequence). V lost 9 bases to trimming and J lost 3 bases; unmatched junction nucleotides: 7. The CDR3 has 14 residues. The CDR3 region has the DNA TGTGCCAGCCACCTCGGGGGGTACACCGGGGAGCTGTTTTTT. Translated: CASHLGGYTGELFF. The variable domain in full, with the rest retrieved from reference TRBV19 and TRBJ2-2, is DGGITQSPKYLFRKEGQNVTLSCEQNLNHDAMYWYRQDPGQGLRLIYYSQIVNDFQKGDIAEGYSVSREKKESFPLTVTSAQKNPTAFYLCASHLGGYTGELFFGEGSRLTVL.